Each of the 15 T cell receptor beta chains below was sequenced from the same sample in a study. Via MiXCR, TCRdb re-called the RT-PCR reads, giving one row per CDR3 protein. Of hundreds of thousands of distinct CDR3 sequences in the sample, 11% to 15% are singletons; the top ten hold about 3.6%. The sequenced sample was memory CD4+ T cells from blood. Receptors were obtained from a female donor in good health, serving as a healthy control.

CDR3 protein: CASSFGRGGAQPQHF. CDR3 nucleotides: TGTGCCAGCAGCTTTGGCAGGGGTGGGGCTCAGCCCCAGCATTTT. The genes are TRBV7-8 and TRBJ1-5; possibly TRBD1 for D (6 bases). The CDR3 extends over 15 amino acids. Per the germline V gene, CDR1 is SGHVS and CDR2 is FQNEAQ. V lost 3 bases and J lost 6, with 15 bases in between.

The gene calls are TRBV24-1 and TRBJ2-1; tentative D call: TRBD1 (5 bases). The V end was cut by 0 bases, the J end by 7 bases, with 6 bases between. Germline-derived CDR1 and CDR2 are KGHDR and SFDVKD. There are 13 residues in the CDR3. The CDR3, as DNA: TGTGCCACCAGTGATTTGAAGGGGAATGAGCAGTTCTTC. Its protein is CATSDLKGNEQFF.

There are a few counts of this clonotype. The chain joins TRBV2 to TRBJ1-1; unclear D gene. Germline assignment: CDR1 SNHLY and CDR2 FYNNEI. This CDR3 spans 13 amino acids. The V end lost 7 bases, the J end lost 1 base, and 10 bases lay between the germline ends. CDR3 protein: CASITEQNTEAFF. In DNA form, the CDR3 reads TGTGCCAGCATTACCGAACAGAACACTGAAGCTTTCTTT.

This clonotype was seen more than once but under ten times. V and J are TRBV10-3 and TRBJ1-1; 11 bases fit TRBD1. CDR3 length equals 15 residues. J gave up 5 bases and V 3 bases, and 5 bases lay outside the gene matches. Germline V gene lookup returns CDR1 ENHRY and CDR2 SYGVKD. Written as DNA, the CDR3 is TGTGCCATCAGTGAAGTAAGGGACAGGGGGACTGAAGCTTTCTTT. Encoded protein: CAISEVRDRGTEAFF.

This chain connects TRBV20-1 to TRBJ2-2; D is unclear. This CDR3 is built from 13 residues. V lost 1 base and J 11 bases, leaving 14 bases between the germline ends. Per germline, CDR1 DFQATT and CDR2 SNEGSKA (reference sequence). In nucleotides, the CDR3 is TGCAGTGCTAGAGCTGGGCTGGACGCTGAGCTGTTTTTT. Residues: CSARAGLDAELFF.

This clonotype was seen repeatedly, ten times or more. J is TRBJ1-1 and V is TRBV29-1; tentative D call: TRBD1 (5 bases). The germline V gene encodes CDR1 SQVTM and CDR2 ANQGSEA. V lost 0 bases and J 4 bases, leaving 6 bases between the germline ends. This CDR3 region has 12 residues. The CDR3 sequence: CSVEDGGTEAFF. As DNA, the CDR3 is TGCAGCGTTGAAGACGGGGGCACTGAAGCTTTCTTT.

This clonotype was counted many times. The chain couples TRBV10-3 to TRBJ2-7; 7 bases match TRBD1. V lost 3 bases and J lost 8; bases outside the gene matches: 10. This CDR3 comprises 14 residues. In germline, CDR1 is ENHRY, CDR2 SYGVKD. CDR3 DNA sequence: TGTGCCATCAGTGAAGGGACAGCTTTCGGAAAGCAGTACTTC. Its translation is CAISEGTAFGKQYF.

This clonotype was counted at least ten times. This rearrangement joins TRBV29-1 to TRBJ1-6; 7 positions agree with TRBD1. This CDR3 spans 13 amino acids. Germline CDR1 and CDR2: SQVTM and ANQGSEA. Germline trimming cut 6 bases from V and 7 bases from J; bases unmatched to any gene: 6. CDR3 coding DNA: TGCAGCGTAAAGACAGGGTTCAATTCACCCCTCCACTTT. Its translation is CSVKTGFNSPLHF.

The rearrangement links TRBV20-1 to TRBJ2-5; 8 nucleotides agree with TRBD2. V lost 3 bases to trimming and J lost 5 bases; unmatched junction nucleotides: 11. Germline assignment: CDR1 DFQATT and CDR2 SNEGSKA (reference sequence). The CDR3 contains 15 residues. The CDR3 nucleotides are TGCAGTGCTAGGTTTTTCGGGAGGGCCAGGGAGACCCAGTACTTC. Translated: CSARFFGRARETQYF.

The chain uses TRBV28 and TRBJ2-5; D call uncertain. Trimming removed 4 bases at V and 3 bases at J, with 12 bases between. Germline V gene lookup returns CDR1 MDHEN and CDR2 SYDVKM. The CDR3 length is 14 residues. The DNA for the CDR3 is TGTGCCAGCAGTTCCAAACGGTACAAAGAGACCCAGTACTTC. Amino acid sequence: CASSSKRYKETQYF. Filled out from reference TRBV28 and TRBJ2-5, the complete variable domain reads DVKVTQSSRYLVKRTGEKVFLECVQDMDHENMFWYRQDPGLGLRLIYFSYDVKMKEKGDIPEGYSVSREKKERFSLILESASTNQTSMYLCASSSKRYKETQYFGPGTRLLVL.

This clonotype was seen repeatedly, ten times or more. The rearrangement joins TRBV7-9 to TRBJ2-7; D tentatively fits TRBD1 or TRBD2 (6 bases each). From germline, CDR1 is SEHNR and CDR2 FQNEAQ (reference sequence). Trimming removed 4 bases at V and 0 bases at J, with 7 bases between. This CDR3 spans 13 amino acids. The CDR3 nucleotides are TGTGCCAGCAGCTGGGGGGCCTCCTACGAGCAGTACTTC. Its protein is CASSWGASYEQYF.

This clonotype was counted at least ten times. The rearrangement uses TRBV7-3 and TRBJ2-1; TRBD2 matches at 7 bases. The germline CDR1 and CDR2 sequences are SGHTA and FQGTGA. J lost 7 bases, V lost 8 bases, and 8 bases had no gene match. This CDR3 has 13 amino acids. Here the CDR3 DNA reads TGTGCCAGCTCGAGCGGGAAGGGGAATGAGCAGTTCTTC. It specifies CASSSGKGNEQFF.

The chain employs TRBV4-1 and TRBJ2-2, with a possible D match to TRBD2 (5 bases). Germline lookup yields CDR1 MGHRA and CDR2 YSYEKL. V lost 0 bases and J lost 6, with 11 bases in between. This CDR3 comprises 15 residues. This CDR3 reads CASSQELAVPGELFF. For the CDR3, the DNA is TGCGCCAGCAGCCAAGAGCTAGCAGTCCCCGGGGAGCTGTTTTTT.

In this sample, this clonotype turned up many times. The chain employs TRBV7-9 and TRBJ1-2; possible D gene TRBD1, 5 bases. Trimming took off 1 base at V and 2 bases at J, with 8 bases between the two ends. This CDR3 has 14 amino acids. Germline V CDR1 and CDR2: SEHNR, FQNEAQ (reference sequence). The CDR3 bases are TGTGCCAGCAGCTTAGGACAGAACAACTATGGCTACACCTTC. This codes for CASSLGQNNYGYTF. Looking up the rest from reference TRBV7-9 and TRBJ1-2 gives the full variable domain: DTGVSQNPRHKITKRGQNVTFRCDPISEHNRLYWYRQTLGQGPEFLTYFQNEAQLEKSRLLSDRFSAERPKGSFSTLEIQRTEQGDSAMYLCASSLGQNNYGYTFGSGTRLTVV.

This clonotype was seen repeatedly, ten times or more. The chain joins TRBV11-3 to TRBJ2-1; D is perhaps TRBD2 (6 bases). CDR1 and CDR2 (germline): SGHNT, YENEEA. V lost 4 bases to trimming and J lost 13 bases, with 17 bases between them. The CDR3 spans 13 residues. In DNA, the CDR3 is TGTGCCAGCAGCTCCTACGGGAGCGGCGGCCAGTTCTTC. This gives the protein CASSSYGSGGQFF.